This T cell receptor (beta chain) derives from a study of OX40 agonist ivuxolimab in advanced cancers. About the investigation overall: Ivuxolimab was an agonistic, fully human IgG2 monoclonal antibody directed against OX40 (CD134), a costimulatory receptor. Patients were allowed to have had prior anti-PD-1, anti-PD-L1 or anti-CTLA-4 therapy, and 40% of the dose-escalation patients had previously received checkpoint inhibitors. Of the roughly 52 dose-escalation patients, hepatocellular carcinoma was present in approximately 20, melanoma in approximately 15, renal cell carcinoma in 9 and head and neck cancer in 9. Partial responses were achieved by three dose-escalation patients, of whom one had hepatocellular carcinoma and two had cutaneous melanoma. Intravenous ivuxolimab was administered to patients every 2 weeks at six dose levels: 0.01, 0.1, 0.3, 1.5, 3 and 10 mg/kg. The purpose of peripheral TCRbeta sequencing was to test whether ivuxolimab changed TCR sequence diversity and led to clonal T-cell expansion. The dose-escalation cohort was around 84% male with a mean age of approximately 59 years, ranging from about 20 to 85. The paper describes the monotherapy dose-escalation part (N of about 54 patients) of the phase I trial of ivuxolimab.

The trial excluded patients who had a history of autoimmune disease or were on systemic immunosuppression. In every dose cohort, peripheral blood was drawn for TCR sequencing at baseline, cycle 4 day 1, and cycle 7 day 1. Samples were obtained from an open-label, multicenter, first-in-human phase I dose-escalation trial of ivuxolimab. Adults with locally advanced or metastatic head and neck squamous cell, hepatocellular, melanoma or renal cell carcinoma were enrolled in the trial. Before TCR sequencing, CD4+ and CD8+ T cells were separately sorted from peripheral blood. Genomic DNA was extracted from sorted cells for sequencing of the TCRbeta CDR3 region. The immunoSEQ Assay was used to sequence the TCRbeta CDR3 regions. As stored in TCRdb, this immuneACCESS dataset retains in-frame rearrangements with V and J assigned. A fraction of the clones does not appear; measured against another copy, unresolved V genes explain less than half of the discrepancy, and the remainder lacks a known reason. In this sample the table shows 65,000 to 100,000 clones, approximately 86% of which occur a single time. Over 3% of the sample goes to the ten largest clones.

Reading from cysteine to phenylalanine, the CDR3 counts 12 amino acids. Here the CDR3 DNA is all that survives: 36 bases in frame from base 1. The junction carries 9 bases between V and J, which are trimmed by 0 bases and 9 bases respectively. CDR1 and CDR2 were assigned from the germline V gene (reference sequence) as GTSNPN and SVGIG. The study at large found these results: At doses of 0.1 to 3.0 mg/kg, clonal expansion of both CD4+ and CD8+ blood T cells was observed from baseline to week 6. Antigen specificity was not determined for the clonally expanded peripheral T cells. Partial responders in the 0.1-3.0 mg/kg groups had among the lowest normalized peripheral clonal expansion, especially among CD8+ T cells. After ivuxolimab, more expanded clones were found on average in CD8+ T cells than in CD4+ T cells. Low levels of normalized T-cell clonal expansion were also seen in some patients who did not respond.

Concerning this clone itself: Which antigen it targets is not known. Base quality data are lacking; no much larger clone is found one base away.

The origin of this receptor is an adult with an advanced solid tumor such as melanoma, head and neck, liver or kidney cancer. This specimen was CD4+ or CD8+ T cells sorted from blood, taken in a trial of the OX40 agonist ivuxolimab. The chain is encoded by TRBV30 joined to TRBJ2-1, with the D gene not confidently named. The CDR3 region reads CAWSVLGGEQFF. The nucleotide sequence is TGTGCCTGGAGTGTACTTGGCGGTGAGCAGTTCTTC.